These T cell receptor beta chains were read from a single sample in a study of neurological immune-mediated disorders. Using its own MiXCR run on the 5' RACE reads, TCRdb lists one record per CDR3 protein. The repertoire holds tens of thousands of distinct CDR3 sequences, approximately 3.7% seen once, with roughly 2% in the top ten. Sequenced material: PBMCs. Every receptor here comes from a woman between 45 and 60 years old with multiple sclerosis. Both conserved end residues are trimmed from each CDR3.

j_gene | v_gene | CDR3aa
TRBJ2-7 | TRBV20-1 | SARENNPGTAF
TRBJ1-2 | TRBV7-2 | ASSSQGALGYGYT
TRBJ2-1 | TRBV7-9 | ASSNRAPRVEQF
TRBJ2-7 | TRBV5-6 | ASSPSGINREQY
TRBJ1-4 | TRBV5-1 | ASSLVTATNEKLF
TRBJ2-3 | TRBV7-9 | ASSLAWSAGITDTQY
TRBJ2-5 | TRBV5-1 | ASSGPTGLETQY
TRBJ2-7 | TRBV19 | ASSVTASVEQY
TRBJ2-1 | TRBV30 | AWSVRGLAGDNEQF
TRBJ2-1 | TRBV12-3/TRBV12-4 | ASSLAGGTEQF
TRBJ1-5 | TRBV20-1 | SARGDRGEQPQN
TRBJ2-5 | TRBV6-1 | ASSENRVVIETQY
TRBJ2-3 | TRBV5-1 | ASSLPGQGTDTQY
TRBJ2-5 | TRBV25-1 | ASMETQY
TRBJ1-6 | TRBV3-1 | ASAAGNRNSPLH
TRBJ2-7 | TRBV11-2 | ASSFGTGNDEQY
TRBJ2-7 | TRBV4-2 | ASSQGTGPTYEQY
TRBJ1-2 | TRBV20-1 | SASSGAAGYT
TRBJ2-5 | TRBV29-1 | SVEDRAQETQY
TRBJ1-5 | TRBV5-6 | ASSHYKGNQPQH
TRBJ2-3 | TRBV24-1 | ATSDSGLARTDTQY
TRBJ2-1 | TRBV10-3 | AISESLAETYNEQF
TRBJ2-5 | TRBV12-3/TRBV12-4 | ASSHRQGVGETQY
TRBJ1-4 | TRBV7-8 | ASSLPQLEKLF
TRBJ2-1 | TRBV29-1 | SVEGPLSGEQF
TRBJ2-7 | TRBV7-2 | ASSFRGGQYEQY
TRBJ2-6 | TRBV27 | ASGDSSGANVLT
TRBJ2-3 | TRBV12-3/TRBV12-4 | ATAETNTDTQY
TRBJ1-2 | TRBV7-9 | ASSPPGNYGYT
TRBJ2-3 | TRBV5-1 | ASGQLAGTDTQY
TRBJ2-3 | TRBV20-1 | SARDRDTTWQDTQY
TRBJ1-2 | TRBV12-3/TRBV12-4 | ASRTTGTGRGYT
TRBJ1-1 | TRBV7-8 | ASSRDREAEAF
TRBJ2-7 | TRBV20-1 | SAKGTWGEQY
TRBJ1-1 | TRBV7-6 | ASSLGLMNTEAF
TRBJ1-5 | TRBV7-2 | ASSPDRGNNQPQN
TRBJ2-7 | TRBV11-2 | ASSPLTGGSYEQY
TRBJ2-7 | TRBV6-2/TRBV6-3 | ASSYWTGSIYEQY
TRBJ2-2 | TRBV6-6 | ASSPLTIPSLPGELF
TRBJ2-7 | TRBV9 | ASSVASDPYEQY
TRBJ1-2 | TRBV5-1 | ASSSPGGNYGYT
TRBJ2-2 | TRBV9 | ASSVDPGGTNTGELF
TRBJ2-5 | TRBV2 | ASSAEGLIQETQY
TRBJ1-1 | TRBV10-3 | ANQPGPNTEAF
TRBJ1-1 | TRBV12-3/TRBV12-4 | ASSLQGNTEAF
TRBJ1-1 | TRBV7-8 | ASSPGQGNTEAF
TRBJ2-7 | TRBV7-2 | ASSSGTFSSYEQY
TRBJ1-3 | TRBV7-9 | ASSFGGNTIY
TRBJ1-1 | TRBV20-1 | SAGVASDAEAF